This T cell receptor delta chain was sequenced during a study of Vδ1+ human thymocytes. Overall study results and limits: Many TRG clonotypes were shared between donors; TRD repertoires were essentially private. Unlike peripheral blood Vdelta1+ controls, thymic delta-chain sequences included 20% to 25% Vdelta2 and few Vdelta3. Thymic TRG and TRD repertoires appeared highly polyclonal, with Gaussian CDR3 length distributions.

Thymocytes were sorted as CD3+ TCRVdelta1+ TCRVdelta2- after alphabeta T cell depletion. Vdelta1+ thymocyte sorts reached between about 97% and 99.6% purity. RNA was extracted from the cells and then reverse transcribed. Multiplex PCR used pooled V-gene forward primers and a constant-region reverse primer to amplify CDR3s. TCRdb reapplied CATT to the multiplex PCR reads. Here the sample spans roughly 25,000 delta-chain clones, around 7.7% being singletons. The CDR3 sequence is 22 residues long. Comments on this clone: Its antigen is undetermined.

The sequence was collected from a girl under three years old who had congenital heart surgery. The sample comprised Vdelta1+ gamma-delta thymocytes from the thymus. The subset was: FACS-sorted CD3+ TCRalphabeta- TCRVdelta1+ TCRVdelta2- thymocytes. A J gene of TRDJ1 was called, though the V gene was not; TRDD3 is taken as the D call from the table, unchecked against the DNA. This chain's CDR3 is CALGESSYGGVGDTPHPDKLIF. DNA for the CDR3: TGTGCTCTTGGGGAATCCTCCTACGGGGGGGTGGGGGATACGCCTCACCCCGATAAACTCATCTTT.